The 29 T cell receptor beta chains below come from one sample, sequenced in a study of vaccination effects on CD4 cells after COVID-19. Repertoires were generated with immunoSEQ multiplex PCR, while TCRdb's copy carries only in-frame clones and drops some. The sample has roughly 61,000 clones, about four fifths seen once. Antigen-specific CD4+ T cells expanded by the ViraFEST assay with viral peptide pools were then sequenced. Isolation of CD4+ T cells took place after less than twelve days of culture. Their antigens are not known. The starting material was CD4+ T cells from PBMCs cultured with HCoV-229E spike peptides, obtained before COVID-19 vaccination. Source of these receptors: a human donor who received a COVID-19 vaccine.

This sequence joins TRBV6-5 and TRBJ1-6, with D unclear. The germline gives CDR1 MNHEY, CDR2 SVGAGI. This CDR3 has 14 residues. The germline V and J ends were trimmed by 5 bases and 7 bases, with 12 bases remaining between them. Written as DNA, the CDR3 is TGTGCCAGCAGTCCGAATGATCGGAATTCACCCCTCCACTTT. It yields the protein CASSPNDRNSPLHF.

This chain links TRBV7-2 with TRBJ1-2; D is possibly TRBD1 (6 bases). CDR3 length: 15 residues. Trimming removed 1 base from V and 8 bases from J, with 17 bases in between. Germline-derived CDR1 and CDR2 are SGHTA and FQGNSA. CDR3 protein: CASSLVYGGAGGYTF. The CDR3 bases are TGTGCCAGCAGCTTAGTGTACGGGGGCGCGGGGGGCTACACCTTC.

This chain uses TRBV6-5 with TRBJ2-5; D is ambiguous. Per the germline V gene, CDR1 is MNHEY and CDR2 is SVGAGI. Trimming left V 7 bases short and J 5 bases short, with 14 bases between. The CDR3 spans 13 residues. This CDR3 is CASKSPGQETQYF. CDR3 nucleotides: TGTGCCAGCAAAAGCCCCGGGCAGGAGACCCAGTACTTC.

This clone has only a few counts. This chain connects TRBV5-1 to TRBJ2-3; tentative D call: TRBD1 (5 bases). Germline CDR1 and CDR2: SGHRS and YFSETQ. The V gene lost 1 base and the J gene lost 0 bases, with 15 bases spanning the gap. CDR3 length equals 17 residues. The CDR3 region is CASSLLTRTTSTDTQYF. The CDR3, as DNA: TGCGCCAGCAGCTTGTTGACTCGGACAACTAGCACAGATACGCAGTATTTT. Together with reference TRBV5-1 and TRBJ2-3, the CDR3 gives the full variable domain: KAGVTQTPRYLIKTRGQQVTLSCSPISGHRSVSWYQQTPGQGLQFLFEYFSETQRNKGNFPGRFSGRQFSNSRSEMNVSTLELGDSALYLCASSLLTRTTSTDTQYFGPGTRLTVL.

The rearrangement joins TRBV7-3 to TRBJ2-5; no firm D call. The CDR3 sequence is 13 residues long. V was clipped by 5 bases and J by 9 bases, with 16 bases between them. Germline assignment: CDR1 SGHTA and CDR2 FQGTGA. Here the CDR3 DNA reads TGTGCCAGCAGCCCTAACCATAACTGGGCCCAGTACTTC. The encoded protein is CASSPNHNWAQYF.

The V and J genes are TRBV5-1 and TRBJ2-3; D unclear. The CDR3 has 17 residues. V dropped 4 bases and J dropped 5 bases, with 23 bases sitting between them. CDR1 and CDR2 (germline): SGHRS, YFSETQ. CDR3 in DNA: TGCGCCAGCAGCCACTCCGCGGTAGGCCTAACGGGAGATACGCAGTATTTT. Its protein product is CASSHSAVGLTGDTQYF.

This chain links TRBV30 with TRBJ1-4, with D possibly matching TRBD1 (6 bases). Looked up from germline, CDR1 is GTSNPN and CDR2 is SVGIG (reference sequence). This CDR3 comprises 13 residues. V dropped 4 bases and J dropped 8 bases, with 14 bases sitting between them. CDR3 sequence reads: CAWTTGQLEKLFF. Here the CDR3 DNA reads TGTGCCTGGACTACCGGACAGTTGGAAAAACTGTTTTTT.

This clone was counted a single time. The chain uses TRBV20-1 and TRBJ1-1; D not resolved. Trimming left V 3 bases short and J 3 bases short, with 11 bases between. CDR1 is DFQATT, CDR2 SNEGSKA, per germline (reference sequence). CDR3 length: 13 residues. The CDR3 loop reads CSASAPRHTEAFF. In DNA, the CDR3 is TGCAGTGCTAGTGCCCCCAGGCACACTGAAGCTTTCTTT.

CDR3 nucleotide sequence: TGTGCCAGCAGCCAAGTTGTATCAGGGTTTGGAAATTCACCCCTCCACTTT. This translates into CASSQVVSGFGNSPLHF. This rearrangement joins TRBV3-1 (or the pseudogene TRBV3-2) to TRBJ1-6, with a possible D match to TRBD1 (5 bases). Trimming removed 1 base from V and 7 bases from J, with 17 bases in between. Looked up from germline, CDR1 is LGHDT and CDR2 is YNNKEL (reference sequence). This CDR3 has 17 amino acids.

The rearrangement links TRBV18 to TRBJ1-2; D uncertain. The CDR3 loop spans 16 amino acids. Trimming stripped 0 bases from V and 0 bases from J, with 11 bases between. CDR1 KGHSH and CDR2 LQKENI come from the germline V gene. The CDR3 bases are TGTGCCAGCTCACCACCAGGGCTAGGATCTAACTATGGCTACACCTTC. It specifies CASSPPGLGSNYGYTF.

The rearrangement uses TRBV3-1 (or the pseudogene TRBV3-2) and TRBJ2-5; a possible D gene is TRBD2 (5 bases). The CDR3 length is 14 residues. CDR1 LGHDT and CDR2 YNNKEL come from the germline V gene (reference sequence). V was cut by 2 bases and J by 5 bases, with 12 bases left in between. CDR3 protein: CASSQLARPETQYF. The CDR3 nucleotides are TGTGCCAGCAGCCAATTAGCGAGACCCGAGACCCAGTACTTC.

J is TRBJ2-7 and V is TRBV2, with 8 bases matching TRBD2. There are 16 residues in the CDR3. V lost 4 bases, J lost 6 bases, and 14 bases stayed unmatched. Germline V gene data show CDR1 as SNHLY and CDR2 as FYNNEI. The CDR3 is CASSARGGQGSGEQYV. For the CDR3, the DNA is TGTGCCAGCAGTGCCCGGGGGGGGCAGGGGAGTGGCGAGCAGTACGTC.

V gene TRBV5-1 combines with J gene TRBJ2-5, with D perhaps given as TRBD1 or TRBD2 (6 bases each). Trimming cost V 7 bases and J 7 bases, with 23 bases left between them. CDR3 length: 15 residues. Germline V CDR1 and CDR2: SGHRS, YFSETQ. The CDR3: CASYSGRGGEWTQYF. CDR3 bases: TGCGCCAGCTACTCCGGCAGGGGAGGTGAGTGGACCCAGTACTTC.

The chain has TRBV5-1 and TRBJ2-4; TRBD1 matches at 9 bases. V was pared by 4 bases and J by 5 bases, with 7 bases of the junction left unmatched. This CDR3 has 15 residues. Per the germline V gene, CDR1 is SGHRS and CDR2 is YFSETQ. The CDR3: CASSRDRVVENIQYF. The CDR3 nucleotides read TGCGCCAGCAGCCGGGACAGGGTGGTGGAAAACATTCAGTACTTC.

The chain joins TRBV7-3 to TRBJ1-1, with D tentatively TRBD1 (5 bases). Trimming left V 5 bases short and J 3 bases short, with 13 bases between. The CDR3 totals 14 residues. Looked up from germline, CDR1 is SGHTA and CDR2 is FQGTGA. The CDR3 coding sequence is TGTGCCAGCAGCCCTGCTGGGGGGTACACTGAAGCTTTCTTT. Encoded protein: CASSPAGGYTEAFF.

The chain is built from TRBV30 and TRBJ2-1; D is unresolved. With 0 bases removed from V and 5 bases from J, the gap between germline ends came to 2 bases. CDR1 is GTSNPN, CDR2 SVGIG, per germline (reference sequence). CDR3 length equals 11 residues. CDR3 in DNA: TGTGCCTGGAGTGTCAACAATGAGCAGTTCTTC. This gives the protein CAWSVNNEQFF.

This rearrangement joins TRBV7-2 to TRBJ1-1; no clear D. The CDR3 sequence is 13 residues long. The V gene's germline CDR1 is SGHTA and CDR2 FQGNSA. The ends were cut back, 3 bases at V and 1 base at J, with 6 bases in the middle. CDR3 in DNA: TGTGCCAGCAGCTTTTACACGAACACTGAAGCTTTCTTT. As protein: CASSFYTNTEAFF. Using reference TRBV7-2 and TRBJ1-1 for the parts outside the CDR3, the full variable domain is GAGVSQSPSNKVTEKGKDVELRCDPISGHTALYWYRQSLGQGLEFLIYFQGNSAPDKSGLPSDRFSAERTGGSVSTLTIQRTQQEDSAVYLCASSFYTNTEAFFGQGTRLTVV.

V gene TRBV5-1 combines with J gene TRBJ1-1, with D unresolved. This CDR3 spans 14 amino acids. CDR1 and CDR2 from the germline V gene are SGHRS and YFSETQ. V was shortened by 5 bases and J by 2 bases, with 13 bases between the two germline ends. CDR3 loop: CASSLMRENTEAFF. For the CDR3, the DNA is TGCGCCAGCAGTTTAATGAGAGAAAACACTGAAGCTTTCTTT.

The chain combines TRBV9 with TRBJ2-1, with D maybe TRBD2 (5 bases). The CDR3 spans 12 residues. V lost 2 bases to trimming and J lost 8 bases, with 8 bases between them. CDR1 is SGDLS and CDR2 is YYNGEE in the germline V gene. The CDR3 protein is CASSVRVDEQFF. DNA of the CDR3: TGTGCCAGCAGCGTGAGGGTCGATGAGCAGTTCTTC.

V and J are TRBV7-3 and TRBJ2-2, with TRBD1 as a possible D gene (5 bases). V lost 5 bases and J 3 bases, leaving 10 bases between the germline ends. Germline-derived CDR1 and CDR2 are SGHTA and FQGTGA. The CDR3 loop spans 14 amino acids. DNA of the CDR3: TGTGCCAGCAGCCGACAGTCCGACACCGGGGAGCTGTTTTTT. Amino acids: CASSRQSDTGELFF.

The chain couples TRBV6-6 to TRBJ2-2; 10 bases agree with TRBD2. The CDR3 consists of 15 residues. V trimming: 5 bases; J trimming: 7 bases; junction bases outside the gene matches: 7. Germline-derived CDR1 and CDR2 are MNHNY and SVGAGI (reference sequence). In nucleotides, the CDR3 is TGTGCCAGCAGTCTCAGCGGGGGGGCTCTCGGGGAGCTGTTTTTT. Translated, it gives CASSLSGGALGELFF.

The chain has TRBV6-4 and TRBJ2-3; no firm D call. The V end lost 4 bases, the J end lost 5 bases, and 13 bases lay between the germline ends. This CDR3 region has 14 residues. CDR1 is MRHNA and CDR2 is SNTAGT in the germline V gene. The CDR3 sequence: CASSVGRNGDTQYF. The CDR3 DNA follows: TGTGCCAGCAGTGTCGGAAGGAATGGAGATACGCAGTATTTT.

This chain connects TRBV7-2 to TRBJ1-1; no clear D. The V end lost 3 bases, the J end lost 2 bases, and 10 bases lay between the germline ends. This CDR3 contains 14 residues. The germline V gene has CDR1 SGHTA and CDR2 FQGNSA. The CDR3 DNA follows: TGTGCCAGCAGCTTCGAGGGCAGCAACACTGAAGCTTTCTTT. Amino acid sequence: CASSFEGSNTEAFF.

This clone was recorded a few times. The V gene is TRBV5-1, the J gene TRBJ1-6; 9 nucleotides match TRBD1. Germline CDR1 and CDR2: SGHRS and YFSETQ. The CDR3 contains 14 residues. Trimming took 4 bases from V and 8 from J; bases not matched to a gene: 4. CDR3 DNA: TGCGCCAGCAGCGAGGGACAGGGCGATTCACCCCTCCACTTT. Amino acids: CASSEGQGDSPLHF.

The chain couples TRBV27 to TRBJ2-5; D unresolved. Trimming left V 5 bases short and J 5 bases short, with 15 bases between. The CDR3 covers 14 residues. Germline CDR1 and CDR2: MNHEY and SMNVEV (reference sequence). The CDR3 DNA reads TGTGCCAGCAGTGCCCTAGAGGCGTTCGAGACCCAGTACTTC. Amino acid sequence: CASSALEAFETQYF.

V gene TRBV15 combines with J gene TRBJ1-6; TRBD1 might be the D (6 bases). Per germline, CDR1 LNHNV and CDR2 YYDKDF (reference sequence). The CDR3 consists of 16 residues. Trimming took 0 bases from V and 6 from J, leaving 12 bases between them. CDR3 region: CATSRDRQETNSPLHF. The CDR3 DNA reads as TGTGCCACCAGCAGAGATCGACAGGAGACTAATTCACCCCTCCACTTT.

The rearrangement joins TRBV6-1 to TRBJ2-7; D is undetermined. The CDR3 runs to 14 residues. Germline assignment: CDR1 MNHNS and CDR2 SASEGT. V was shortened by 2 bases and J by 0 bases, with 8 bases between the two germline ends. This CDR3 is CASSELFPSYEQYV. Here the CDR3 DNA reads TGTGCCAGCAGTGAATTGTTCCCCTCCTACGAGCAGTACGTC.

This chain connects TRBV25-1 to TRBJ2-4; perhaps TRBD1 as D (5 bases). In germline, CDR1 is MGHDK, CDR2 SYGVNS. This CDR3 contains 12 residues. V was clipped by 5 bases and J by 6 bases, with 8 bases between them. CDR3 sequence: CASSPQGNIQYF. The CDR3 DNA is TGTGCCAGCAGTCCCCAGGGAAACATTCAGTACTTC.

The chain employs TRBV3-1 (or the pseudogene TRBV3-2) and TRBJ2-5; 9 nucleotides line up with TRBD2. V dropped 1 base and J dropped 6; count of bases not matched to a gene: 6. Germline V gene sequence: CDR1 LGHDT, CDR2 YNNKEL (reference sequence). The CDR3 extends over 15 amino acids. The CDR3 DNA is TGTGCCAGCAGCCAAGGGGGACTAGCTTTGAAGACCCAGTACTTC. Encoded protein: CASSQGGLALKTQYF.